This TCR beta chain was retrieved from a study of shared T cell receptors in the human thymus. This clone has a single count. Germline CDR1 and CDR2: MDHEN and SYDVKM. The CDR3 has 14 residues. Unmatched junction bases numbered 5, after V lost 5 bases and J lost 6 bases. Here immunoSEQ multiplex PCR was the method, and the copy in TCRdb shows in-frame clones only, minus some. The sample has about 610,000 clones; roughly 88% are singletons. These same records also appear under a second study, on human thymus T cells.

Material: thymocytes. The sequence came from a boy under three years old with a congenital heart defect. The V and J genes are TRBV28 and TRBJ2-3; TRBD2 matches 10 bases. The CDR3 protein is CASSLAGEADTQYF. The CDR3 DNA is TGTGCCAGCAGTCTAGCGGGAGAGGCTGATACGCAGTATTTT.